This record covers a single T cell receptor (beta chain). The target antigen is unknown. Repertoires were generated with immunoSEQ multiplex PCR, while TCRdb's copy carries only in-frame clones and drops some. Of fewer than 90,000 clones listed, about 78% were seen once; the top ten hold 15% to 20%. This sample stems from a study of T cells in localized non-small cell lung cancer. The CDR3 is 14 residues long. Trimming pared 0 bases from V and 7 bases from J, leaving 14 bases between. CDR1 SGHRS and CDR2 YFSETQ come from the germline V gene. Study-level points and caveats: Longer survival (overall) was linked to higher T cell density in blood. As only one tumor region underwent sequencing, heterogeneity remains possible. In adjacent lung appeared a median approximately 57 of the top 100 tumor clones. Uninvolved adjacent lung had the highest recorded T cell clonality, with tumor below it.

This specimen consisted of PBMCs, obtained before any cancer treatment. This chain links TRBV5-1 with TRBJ2-7; the D gene could be TRBD1 or TRBD2 (5 bases each). This TCR was sampled from a man aged 40 to 75 with stage II squamous cell lung carcinoma. The CDR3: CASSLGGVAEEQYF. Here the CDR3 DNA reads TGCGCCAGCAGCTTGGGAGGGGTAGCAGAGGAGCAGTACTTC.